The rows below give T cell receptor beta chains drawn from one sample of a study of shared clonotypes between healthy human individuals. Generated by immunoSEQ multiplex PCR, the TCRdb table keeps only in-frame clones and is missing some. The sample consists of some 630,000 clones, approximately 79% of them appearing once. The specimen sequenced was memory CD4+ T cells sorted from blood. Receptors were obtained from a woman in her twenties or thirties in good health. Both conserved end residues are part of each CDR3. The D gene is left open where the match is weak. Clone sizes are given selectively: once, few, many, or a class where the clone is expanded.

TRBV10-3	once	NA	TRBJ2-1	CAISESRREQFF	TGTGCCATCAGTGAGTCGCGGCGTGAGCAGTTCTTC
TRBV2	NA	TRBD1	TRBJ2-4	CASRSRDSKNIQYF	TGTGCCAGCAGGAGCCGGGACAGCAAAAACATTCAGTACTTC
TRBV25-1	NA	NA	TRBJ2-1	CASRDSSSYNEQFF	TGTGCCAGCAGGGACTCGAGCTCCTACAATGAGCAGTTCTTC
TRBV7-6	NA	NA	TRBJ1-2	CASSLGPGSLGYTF	TGTGCCAGCAGCTTAGGTCCGGGGTCCCTTGGCTACACCTTC
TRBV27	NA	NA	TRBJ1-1	CASSLKGGGRTEAFF	TGTGCCAGCAGTTTAAAGGGAGGGGGAAGAACTGAAGCTTTCTTT
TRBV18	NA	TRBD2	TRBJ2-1	CASSPPAGASGMRSSYNEQFF	TGTGCCAGCTCACCTCCGGCGGGCGCTAGCGGGATGAGGAGCTCCTACAATGAGCAGTTCTTC
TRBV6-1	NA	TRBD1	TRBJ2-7	CASSDYRGYEQYF	TGTGCCAGCAGTGACTACAGGGGCTACGAGCAGTACTTC
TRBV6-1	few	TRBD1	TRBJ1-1	CASSEVGQGLF	TGTGCCAGCAGTGAAGTCGGACAGGGGCTCTTT
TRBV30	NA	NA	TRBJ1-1	CAWSLNPNTEAFF	TGTGCCTGGAGTTTAAACCCTAACACTGAAGCTTTCTTT
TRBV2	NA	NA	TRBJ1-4	CASSEGRGNEKLFF	TGTGCCAGCAGTGAGGGCAGGGGTAATGAAAAACTGTTTTTT
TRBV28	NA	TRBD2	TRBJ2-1	CASLAGGPKNEQFF	TGTGCCAGCTTAGCGGGAGGGCCGAAAAATGAGCAGTTCTTC
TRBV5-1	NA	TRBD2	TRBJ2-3	CASHWTSGGTDTQYF	TGCGCCAGCCACTGGACTAGCGGGGGCACAGATACGCAGTATTTT
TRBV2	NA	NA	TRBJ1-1	CASSRRVMNTEAFF	TGTGCCAGCAGTAGACGGGTTATGAACACTGAAGCTTTCTTT
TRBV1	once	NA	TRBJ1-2	CTSSQVRADHGYTF	TGCACCAGCAGCCAAGTTAGGGCAGATCATGGCTACACCTTC
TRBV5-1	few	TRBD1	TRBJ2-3	CASSLEGQGADTQYF	TGCGCCAGCAGCTTGGAGGGACAGGGCGCAGATACGCAGTATTTT
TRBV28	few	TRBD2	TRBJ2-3	CASTNPLAGEVTDTQYF	TGTGCCAGCACCAACCCTCTAGCGGGAGAGGTCACAGATACGCAGTATTTT
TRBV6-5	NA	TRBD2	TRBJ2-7	CASRRLAGDHEQYF	TGTGCCAGCAGAAGACTAGCGGGAGACCACGAGCAGTACTTC
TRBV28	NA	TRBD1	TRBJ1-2	CASSLPTAGQTYGYTF	TGTGCCAGCAGTTTACCCACCGCGGGACAGACCTATGGCTACACCTTC
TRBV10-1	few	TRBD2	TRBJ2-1	CASSDTGGNNEQFF	TGCGCCAGCAGTGACACGGGAGGGAACAATGAGCAGTTCTTC
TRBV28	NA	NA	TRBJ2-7	CASSLQGPPHEQYF	TGTGCCAGCAGTTTACAGGGTCCCCCCCACGAGCAGTACTTC
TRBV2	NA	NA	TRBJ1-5	CASRTSGAGGNQPQHF	TGTGCCAGCAGGACCTCGGGGGCAGGGGGCAATCAGCCCCAGCATTTT
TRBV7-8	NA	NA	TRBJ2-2	CASSPSGVITGELFF	TGTGCCAGCAGCCCTTCAGGGGTAATAACCGGGGAGCTGTTTTTT
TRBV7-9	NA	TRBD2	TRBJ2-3	CASRKGGEGLPTDTQYF	TGTGCCAGCAGGAAAGGTGGGGAGGGCCTTCCCACAGATACGCAGTATTTT
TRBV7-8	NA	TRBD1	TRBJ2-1	CASSSGQGSYNEQFF	TGTGCCAGCAGCTCAGGACAGGGATCCTACAATGAGCAGTTCTTC
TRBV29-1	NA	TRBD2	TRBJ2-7	CSALLAASYEQYF	TGCAGCGCCTTGCTAGCGGCCTCCTACGAGCAGTACTTC
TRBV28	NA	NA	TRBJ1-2	CASSLKGFGYGYTF	TGTGCCAGCAGTTTGAAGGGTTTCGGCTATGGCTACACCTTC
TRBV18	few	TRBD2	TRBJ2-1	CASSPPSGNLYNEQFF	TGTGCCAGCTCACCACCTAGCGGGAATTTGTACAATGAGCAGTTCTTC
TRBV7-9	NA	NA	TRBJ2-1	CASSLAVRSYNEQFF	TGTGCCAGCAGCTTAGCGGTACGCTCCTACAATGAGCAGTTCTTC
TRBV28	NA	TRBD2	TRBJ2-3	CASSTAGGPDTQYF	TGTGCCAGCAGTACAGCGGGAGGGCCAGATACGCAGTATTTT
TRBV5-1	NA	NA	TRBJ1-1	CASSSDPLGTEAFF	TGCGCCAGCAGCTCCGACCCTTTGGGCACTGAAGCTTTCTTT
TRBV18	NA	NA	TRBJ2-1	CASSPQKGSRDGEQFF	TGTGCCAGCTCACCACAGAAGGGGAGTCGGGACGGTGAGCAGTTCTTC
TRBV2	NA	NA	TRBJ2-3	CASSEAGYSTDTQYF	TGTGCCAGCAGTGAGGCGGGTTATAGCACAGATACGCAGTATTTT
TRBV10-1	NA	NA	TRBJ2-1	CASSERLWDEQFF	TGCGCCAGCAGTGAGCGGTTGTGGGATGAGCAGTTCTTC
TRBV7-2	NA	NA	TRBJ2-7	CASSLVGQFSYEQYF	TGTGCCAGCAGCTTAGTTGGCCAATTCTCTTACGAGCAGTACTTC
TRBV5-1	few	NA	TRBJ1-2	CASSLWDMEGYTF	TGCGCCAGCAGCTTGTGGGACATGGAAGGCTACACCTTC
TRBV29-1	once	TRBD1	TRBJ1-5	CSVDQGGGQPQHF	TGCAGCGTTGATCAAGGGGGCGGTCAGCCCCAGCATTTT
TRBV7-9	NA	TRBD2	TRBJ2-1	CASTSGIGNEQFF	TGTGCCAGCACTAGCGGGATTGGAAATGAGCAGTTCTTC
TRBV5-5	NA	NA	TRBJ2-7	CASSLEFSSYEQYF	TGTGCCAGCAGCTTGGAGTTTAGCTCCTACGAGCAGTACTTC
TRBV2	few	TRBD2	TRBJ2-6	CASRDPGLAVSGANVLTF	TGTGCCAGCAGGGATCCGGGACTAGCGGTCTCTGGGGCCAACGTCCTGACTTTC
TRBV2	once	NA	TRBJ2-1	CASSRLDNEQFF	TGTGCCAGCAGTCGTCTAGACAATGAGCAGTTCTTC
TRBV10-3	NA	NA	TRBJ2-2	CAVHNTGELFF	TGTGCCGTCCACAACACCGGGGAGCTGTTTTTT
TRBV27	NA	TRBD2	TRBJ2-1	CASSLRTSGSIGDEQFF	TGTGCCAGCAGTTTAAGGACTAGCGGGAGCATCGGGGATGAGCAGTTCTTC
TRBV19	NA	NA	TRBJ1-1	CASSIDRRKNTEAFF	TGTGCCAGTAGTATAGATCGGCGGAAGAACACTGAAGCTTTCTTT
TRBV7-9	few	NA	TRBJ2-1	CASSSQATEQFF	TGCGCCAGCAGCTCACAGGCGACTGAGCAGTTCTTC
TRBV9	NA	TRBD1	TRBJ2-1	CASSEDRATYNEQFF	TGTGCCAGCAGCGAGGACAGGGCTACCTACAATGAGCAGTTCTTC
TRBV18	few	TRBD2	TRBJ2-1	CASSPGLAGGPLGEQFF	TGTGCCAGCTCACCGGGACTAGCGGGAGGGCCGTTGGGAGAGCAGTTCTTC
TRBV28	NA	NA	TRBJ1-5	CASSFQGYNQPQHF	TGTGCCAGCAGTTTTCAGGGTTACAATCAGCCCCAGCATTTT
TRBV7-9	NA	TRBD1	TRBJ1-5	CASSSSLGTGTFQPQHF	TGTGCCAGCAGCTCCTCCCTTGGGACAGGGACTTTCCAGCCCCAGCATTTT
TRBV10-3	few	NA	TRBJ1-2	CAISETAGYGYTF	TGTGCCATCAGTGAGACAGCCGGCTATGGCTACACCTTC
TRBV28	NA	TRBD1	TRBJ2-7	CASSLWFSGGLTLSYEQYF	TGTGCCAGCAGTTTATGGTTCTCAGGGGGCCTCACCCTCTCCTACGAGCAGTACTTC
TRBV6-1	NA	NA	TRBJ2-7	CASSEFTGWNTYEQYF	TGTGCCAGCAGTGAGTTTACAGGGTGGAATACCTACGAGCAGTACTTC
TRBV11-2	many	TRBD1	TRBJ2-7	CASSQRQGPMNEQYF	TGTGCCAGCAGCCAGCGACAGGGGCCGATGAACGAGCAGTACTTC
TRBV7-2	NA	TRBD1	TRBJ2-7	CASSLGQGHSYEQYF	TGTGCCAGCAGCTTAGGACAGGGACACTCCTACGAGCAGTACTTC
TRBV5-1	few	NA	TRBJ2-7	CASSSMIGRQSSYEQYF	TGCGCCAGCAGCTCGATGATCGGCCGGCAGAGCTCCTACGAGCAGTACTTC
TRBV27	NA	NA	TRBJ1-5	CASSFRSSNQPQHF	TGTGCCAGCAGTTTTCGCTCTAGCAATCAGCCCCAGCATTTT
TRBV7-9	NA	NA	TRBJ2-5	CANQRVGETQYF	TGTGCCAACCAGCGGGTGGGAGAGACCCAGTACTTC
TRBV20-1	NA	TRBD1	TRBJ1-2	CSAGGQGRSF	TGCAGTGCGGGGGGACAGGGTCGTTCCTTC
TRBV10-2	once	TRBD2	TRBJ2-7	CASSRSGTSYEQYF	TGCGCCAGCAGTCGTAGCGGGACCTCCTACGAGCAGTACTTC